These 27 T cell receptor beta chains were all obtained from the same sample, sequenced in a study of blood T cell repertoires in COVID-19. Repertoires were generated with immunoSEQ multiplex PCR, while TCRdb's copy carries only in-frame clones and drops some. Of some 170,000 clones in the sample, 85% are singletons; the top ten hold 0.85% to 1.2%. The sample comprised peripheral blood. These receptor sequences come from a man aged 35 to 55 with acute or convalescent COVID-19.

The CDR3 here is CASSFYAWAGNNSNQPQHF. Written as DNA, the CDR3 is TGTGCCAGCAGCTTCTATGCCTGGGCGGGGAATAATAGCAATCAGCCCCAGCATTTT. The chain uses TRBV7-9 and TRBJ1-5; unclear D gene. In germline, CDR1 is SEHNR, CDR2 FQNEAQ (reference sequence). There are 19 residues in the CDR3. V lost 3 bases and J 0 bases, leaving 21 bases between the germline ends.

This chain joins TRBV27 and TRBJ2-3; 9 positions agree with TRBD1. The V gene end was trimmed by 5 bases and the J gene end by 3 bases; junction bases not matched to a gene: 6. Germline V CDR1 and CDR2: MNHEY, SMNVEV (reference sequence). This CDR3 is built from 15 residues. The CDR3 DNA sequence: TGTGCCAGCAGTACCGGGACAGGGAGTACAGATACGCAGTATTTT. Encoded protein: CASSTGTGSTDTQYF.

The rearrangement uses TRBV7-3 and TRBJ2-7; no reliable D call. This CDR3 comprises 10 residues. The V end was cut by 9 bases, the J end by 5 bases, with 8 bases between. In germline, CDR1 is SGHTA, CDR2 FQGTGA. The CDR3 loop is CARGFNEQYF. CDR3 nucleotides: TGTGCCAGGGGCTTTAACGAGCAGTACTTC.

The chain combines TRBV6-2 or TRBV6-3 with TRBJ1-2; 8 bases are a match to TRBD1. CDR1 is MNHEY and CDR2 is SVGEGT in the germline V gene. CDR3 length: 12 residues. V trimming: 4 bases; J trimming: 7 bases; junction bases outside the gene matches: 2. CDR3 DNA: TGTGCCAGCAGTTTGACAGGGGTTGGCTACACCTTC. Amino acid sequence: CASSLTGVGYTF.

This rearrangement joins TRBV5-5 to TRBJ1-6; D is perhaps TRBD1 (6 bases). This CDR3 region has 16 residues. Trimming removed 7 bases at V and 9 bases at J, with 23 bases between. Germline-derived CDR1 and CDR2 are SGHKS and YYEKEE (reference sequence). The CDR3 region has the DNA TGTGCCAGCGGAACCCTTAAACAGGGTGGAAGTTCACCCCTCCACTTT. As protein: CASGTLKQGGSSPLHF. Looking up the rest from reference TRBV5-5 and TRBJ1-6 gives the full variable domain: DAGVTQSPTHLIKTRGQQVTLRCSPISGHKSVSWYQQVLGQGPQFIFQYYEKEERGRGNFPDRFSARQFPNYSSELNVNALLLGDSALYLCASGTLKQGGSSPLHFGNGTRLTVT.

This clone appeared a single time. The CDR3 DNA reads TGTGCCAGCATCAAAGACAGCCAAGAGACCCAGTACTTC. This codes for CASIKDSQETQYF. The V gene is TRBV2, the J gene TRBJ2-5; D might be TRBD1 (5 bases). Germline V gives CDR1 SNHLY, CDR2 FYNNEI. The CDR3 is made up of 13 amino acids. V dropped 7 bases and J dropped 1 base, with 10 bases sitting between them.

V usage is TRBV2 and J usage is TRBJ2-7; D remains unclear. Germline loops: CDR1 SNHLY, CDR2 FYNNEI. V lost 8 bases, J lost 3 bases, and 11 bases lay in between. CDR3 length: 12 residues. CDR3 region: CASARYYYEQYF. For the CDR3, the DNA is TGTGCCAGCGCAAGGTACTACTACGAGCAGTACTTC.

This chain joins TRBV6-5 and TRBJ2-7, with no clear D. V lost 2 bases and J lost 5, with 16 bases in between. CDR1 and CDR2 from the germline V gene are MNHEY and SVGAGI. The length of the CDR3 is 15 residues. The CDR3 sequence is CASSYASTQPHEQYF. The CDR3 bases are TGTGCCAGCAGTTACGCATCGACACAACCCCACGAGCAGTACTTC.

V usage is TRBV6-6 and J usage is TRBJ1-2; possibly TRBD1 for D (5 bases). CDR1 MNHNY and CDR2 SVGAGI come from the germline V gene (reference sequence). The V and J ends lost 2 bases and 4 bases respectively, with 14 bases between them. The CDR3 spans 15 residues. CDR3 nucleotides: TGTGCCAGCAGTTACGGGGGGGTCGGTCGCTATGGCTACACCTTC. It specifies CASSYGGVGRYGYTF.

The V and J genes are TRBV28 and TRBJ1-1; D is unclear. V lost 4 bases and J lost 1, with 10 bases in between. The CDR3 contains 14 residues. Looked up from germline, CDR1 is MDHEN and CDR2 is SYDVKM. CDR3 sequence (DNA): TGTGCCAGCAGTTCGTTGCGGGAGAACACTGAAGCTTTCTTT. Translation: CASSSLRENTEAFF. The whole variable domain, filled in from reference TRBV28 and TRBJ1-1, reads DVKVTQSSRYLVKRTGEKVFLECVQDMDHENMFWYRQDPGLGLRLIYFSYDVKMKEKGDIPEGYSVSREKKERFSLILESASTNQTSMYLCASSSLRENTEAFFGQGTRLTVV.

This clone appeared once. Other nucleotide sequences from this sample produce the same CDR3. For the CDR3, the DNA is TGCAGCGTTGCTACAGGGGGCCGAACTGAAGCTTTCTTT. Translation: CSVATGGRTEAFF. This rearrangement joins TRBV29-1 to TRBJ1-1; 9 bases match TRBD1. J was trimmed by 5 bases and V by 4 bases; bases with no gene match: 5. The V gene's germline CDR1 is SQVTM and CDR2 ANQGSEA. The CDR3 has 13 residues.

The chain is built from TRBV11-2 and TRBJ1-1, with D possibly TRBD1 on 5 matching bases. In germline, CDR1 is SGHAT, CDR2 FQNNGV. V was cut by 5 bases and J by 1 base, with 14 bases left in between. CDR3 length: 15 amino acids. The CDR3 is CASSRIGGGNTEAFF. CDR3 nucleotide sequence: TGTGCCAGCAGCCGTATTGGGGGGGGGAACACTGAAGCTTTCTTT.

The genes are TRBV10-3 and TRBJ1-4; a weak D match, TRBD1 (5 bases). The V gene's germline CDR1 is ENHRY and CDR2 SYGVKD. Trimming removed 4 bases from V and 5 bases from J, with 8 bases in between. The CDR3 runs to 13 residues. CDR3 in amino acids: CAISGRQNEKLFF. Here the CDR3 DNA reads TGTGCCATCAGTGGCCGACAGAATGAAAAACTGTTTTTT.

The rearrangement joins TRBV28 to TRBJ1-3; 7 bases line up with TRBD1. With V trimmed by 2 bases and J by 0 bases, 10 bases remained unmatched. The germline gives CDR1 MDHEN, CDR2 SYDVKM. The CDR3 is 18 residues long. This CDR3 is CASSLGYSGTASGNTIYF. The CDR3 coding sequence is TGTGCCAGCAGTTTAGGCTACTCCGGGACAGCCTCTGGAAACACCATATATTTT.

The V call is TRBV7-8, the J call TRBJ2-7, with D perhaps matching TRBD2 (5 bases). Germline V gene sequence: CDR1 SGHVS, CDR2 FQNEAQ. The CDR3 has 16 amino acids. Trimming shortened V by 8 bases and J by 5 bases, and 25 bases separated the two germline ends. The CDR3 sequence: CASSRGSLPLGNEQYF. The CDR3 bases are TGTGCCAGCTCTCGGGGTTCGCTCCCTTTGGGAAACGAGCAGTACTTC.

This sequence joins TRBV9 and TRBJ1-6; D might be TRBD1 (5 bases). Germline-derived CDR1 and CDR2 are SGDLS and YYNGEE. V was pared by 0 bases and J by 0 bases, with 10 bases between. The CDR3 covers 17 residues. This CDR3 reads CASSVAGESSYNSPLHF. The CDR3 nucleotides are TGTGCCAGCAGCGTAGCGGGGGAGAGCTCCTATAATTCACCCCTCCACTTT.

The rearrangement links TRBV5-1 to TRBJ2-1; D is possibly TRBD2 (5 bases). Germline lookup yields CDR1 SGHRS and CDR2 YFSETQ. This CDR3 is 15 amino acids long. V lost 4 bases, J lost 2 bases, and 13 bases lay in between. The CDR3 DNA follows: TGCGCCAGCAGCCTCATGGGAGAGACCTACAATGAGCAGTTCTTC. As protein: CASSLMGETYNEQFF.

V is TRBV28 and J is TRBJ1-5, with D possibly matching TRBD1 (6 bases). Germline V CDR1 and CDR2: MDHEN, SYDVKM. This CDR3 has 14 amino acids. Between the trimmed V and J ends, which lost 2 bases and 3 bases, there was a span of 8 bases. The CDR3 DNA reads TGTGCCAGCAGTTTAGGACAGACCAATCAGCCCCAGCATTTT. Its translation: CASSLGQTNQPQHF.

The chain links TRBV5-4 to TRBJ1-1; possible D gene TRBD1, 5 bases. Germline V gene lookup returns CDR1 SGHNT and CDR2 YYREEE (reference sequence). This CDR3 comprises 15 residues. V was clipped by 1 base and J by 5 bases, with 15 bases between them. Here the CDR3 DNA reads TGTGCCAGCAGCTTGCCGGGACTAGCAAGGACTGAAGCTTTCTTT. It specifies CASSLPGLARTEAFF.

This chain uses TRBV5-4 with TRBJ1-2, with a weak D call TRBD1 (6 bases). V gave up 2 bases and J gave up 4 bases, with 15 bases separating them. The germline V gene encodes CDR1 SGHNT and CDR2 YYREEE (reference sequence). CDR3 size: 15 residues. The CDR3 loop reads CASSLGGGSPYGYTF. The CDR3 DNA reads TGTGCCAGCAGCTTAGGGGGAGGGAGTCCCTATGGCTACACCTTC.

The chain has TRBV6-1 and TRBJ1-4; D is unresolved. Germline assignment: CDR1 MNHNS and CDR2 SASEGT. The V and J ends lost 1 base and 8 bases respectively, with 11 bases between them. The CDR3 extends over 14 amino acids. CDR3 sequence: CASSEVRVSEKLFF. CDR3 in DNA: TGTGCCAGCAGTGAAGTGAGGGTTAGCGAAAAACTGTTTTTT.

This rearrangement joins TRBV7-3 to TRBJ2-1; 8 bases map to TRBD1. The junction had 8 bases not matched to a gene; V was cut back by 5 bases and J by 8 bases. The CDR3 extends over 14 amino acids. Germline-derived CDR1 and CDR2 are SGHTA and FQGTGA. The CDR3 sequence is CASSPTDRAYEQFF. The CDR3 coding sequence is TGTGCCAGCAGCCCTACGGACAGGGCGTATGAGCAGTTCTTC.

This sequence joins TRBV5-1 and TRBJ2-5; TRBD1 matches 8 bases. CDR1 and CDR2 (germline): SGHRS, YFSETQ. The CDR3 sequence is 14 residues long. V gave up 1 base and J gave up 5 bases; unmatched junction bases: 4. CDR3 sequence (DNA): TGCGCCAGCAGCTTGCAGGGGGCCGACGAGACCCAGTACTTC. Its protein is CASSLQGADETQYF.

The rearrangement links TRBV30 to TRBJ1-1; D not certain. Germline CDR1 reads GTSNPN; CDR2 reads SVGIG (reference sequence). The germline V and J ends were trimmed by 3 bases and 4 bases, with 9 bases remaining between them. The CDR3 has 12 amino acids. Here the CDR3 DNA reads TGTGCCTGGAGCCTGGAGGGCACTGAAGCTTTCTTT. It specifies CAWSLEGTEAFF.

The rearrangement joins TRBV7-2 to TRBJ2-3; unclear D gene. The germline V gene encodes CDR1 SGHTA and CDR2 FQGNSA. Trimming pared 3 bases from V and 0 bases from J, leaving 7 bases between. This CDR3 is built from 14 residues. The CDR3: CASSFDGSTDTQYF. As DNA, the CDR3 is TGTGCCAGCAGCTTTGACGGGAGCACAGATACGCAGTATTTT.

The chain is built from TRBV5-6 and TRBJ2-2; a weak D match, TRBD2 (5 bases). This CDR3 comprises 16 residues. Germline CDR1 reads SGHDT; CDR2 reads YYEEEE. V shed 2 bases and J shed 4 bases, with 15 bases lying between them. Written as DNA, the CDR3 is TGTGCCAGCAGCTTCGAGGGTTGGGGTGGCACCGGGGAGCTGTTTTTT. As protein: CASSFEGWGGTGELFF.

CDR3 protein: CASSLLGGGNSPLHF. CDR3 in DNA: TGTGCCAGCAGTTTATTGGGAGGTGGTAATTCACCCCTCCACTTT. V is TRBV28 and J is TRBJ1-6; D is ambiguous. The CDR3 is 15 residues long. Deletions cut 1 base from V and 6 bases from J, with 10 bases between. The germline gives CDR1 MDHEN, CDR2 SYDVKM. Full variable domain (rest looked up from reference TRBV28 and TRBJ1-6): DVKVTQSSRYLVKRTGEKVFLECVQDMDHENMFWYRQDPGLGLRLIYFSYDVKMKEKGDIPEGYSVSREKKERFSLILESASTNQTSMYLCASSLLGGGNSPLHFGNGTRLTVT.